The clone carrying this TCR beta chain was picked up one time. CDR1 MDHEN and CDR2 SYDVKM come from the germline V gene. There are 15 residues in the CDR3. The V gene lost 5 bases and the J gene lost 8 bases, with 18 bases spanning the gap. This sample was taken from a study of blood T cell repertoires in COVID-19. Study-level background: Spain, Italy and the United States supplied samples that represented acute and convalescent COVID-19.

Original analysis: By means of reference gene primer amplification, nucleated cell counts were estimated. Clones were sequenced by immunoSEQ multiplex PCR, and TCRdb holds only the in-frame ones, with some missing. The V and J calls and clone size are taken from that table; D and trimming were inferred from the DNA. Among over 200,000 clones listed, around nine tenths were seen once. This TCR was sampled from a man aged 55 to 70 who had recovered from COVID-19. Sequenced sample: peripheral blood. The chain links TRBV28 to TRBJ1-4; tentative D call: TRBD1 (6 bases). CDR3 sequence: CASSLPQGLEEKLFF. The CDR3 coding sequence is TGTGCCAGCAGTCTCCCCCAGGGGTTGGAGGAAAAACTGTTTTTT.